This is a list of T cell receptor beta chains from one sample in a study of T cell responses to AZD1222 COVID-19 vaccine. Here immunoSEQ multiplex PCR was the method, and the copy in TCRdb shows in-frame clones only, minus some. The table lists some 110,000 clones, approximately 93% of them singletons. Here the sequenced sample was peripheral blood, taken on day 0 of AZD1222 vaccination. The receptors were gathered from an adult in good health. CDR3s include the opening cysteine and the closing phenylalanine or tryptophan. The order of the fields is J gene, D gene, V gene, clone size, CDR3 DNA, CDR3 protein. A D gene is named only where the DNA matches it firmly. Size is omitted from some rows. Given values are once, few, many or a class for expanded clones.

>TRBJ1-5|TRBD1|TRBV24-1|.
TGTGCCACCAGTGATCCTGGACAGGGCAGCAATCAGCCCCAGCATTTT
CATSDPGQGSNQPQHF
>TRBJ2-2|TRBD2|TRBV4-2|.
TGTGCCAGCAGCCAACTAGCGGGGACCGGGGAGCTGTTTTTT
CASSQLAGTGELFF
>TRBJ1-1|.|TRBV28|.
TGTGCCAGCAGTTTAGGGAACACTGAAGCTTTCTTT
CASSLGNTEAFF
>TRBJ1-6|TRBD1|TRBV30|.
TGTGCCTGGGGTGGACAGGGGGCTCCACCCCTCCACTTT
CAWGGQGAPPLHF
>TRBJ1-4|.|TRBV28|.
TGTGCCAGCAGTGGGGGGAAACTGTTTTTT
CASSGGKLFF
>TRBJ2-3|.|TRBV7-8|.
TGTGCCAGCAGCTTAGACGGAGCGGTTCATACGCAGTATTTT
CASSLDGAVHTQYF
>TRBJ2-7|.|TRBV27|.
TGTGCCAGCAGTTCCGAATACGAGCAGTACTTC
CASSSEYEQYF
>TRBJ2-7|.|TRBV5-4|.
TGTGCCAGCAGCTTGGACGGGCCGGGCGAGCAGTACTTC
CASSLDGPGEQYF
>TRBJ1-1|.|TRBV19|few
TGTGCCAGTAGTCTGCTGGGAACTGAAGCTTTCTTT
CASSLLGTEAFF
>TRBJ1-5|.|TRBV28|.
TGTGCCCCGAAAAAAGGTCAAGGTAAGGAGGGGACCTATCGGCCCCAGCATTTT
CAPKKGQGKEGTYRPQHF
>TRBJ2-1|TRBD2|TRBV19|.
TGTGCCAGTAGTATAGTCTCGACTAGCGGGAGGGCCGGGAAAGAGCAGTTCTTC
CASSIVSTSGRAGKEQFF
>TRBJ1-2|TRBD1|TRBV18|.
TGTGCCAGCTCCCAAGACAGGGTGTCATATGGCTACACCTTC
CASSQDRVSYGYTF
>TRBJ1-2|.|TRBV7-3|.
TGTGCCAGCAGCTTGGAGCGGGGGGACGAAGACTATGGCTACACCTTC
CASSLERGDEDYGYTF
>TRBJ2-7|.|TRBV5-8|.
TGTGCCAGCAGCTCTTTCCGGGGCGATCCAACCTACGAGCAGTACTTC
CASSSFRGDPTYEQYF
>TRBJ2-4|.|TRBV10-1|.
TGCGCCAGCAGTGACGGGGTGAGGAACATTCAGTACTTC
CASSDGVRNIQYF
>TRBJ2-1|TRBD2|TRBV27|.
TGTGCCAGCAGGAAACTAGCGGAGATATACAATGAGCAGTTCTTC
CASRKLAEIYNEQFF
>TRBJ2-1|TRBD2|TRBV7-9|.
TGTGCCAGCAGTTCCCCTTTAGCGGGAGGATACGGTGTCAATGAGCAGTTCTTC
CASSSPLAGGYGVNEQFF
>TRBJ2-2|TRBD1|TRBV9|.
TGTGCCAGCAGCCCGCGGGGGACAGGGAGAACCGGGGAGCTGTTTTTT
CASSPRGTGRTGELFF
>TRBJ1-1|.|TRBV5-1|.
TGCGCCAGCAGCTTGGAAAACCCGTGGGACACTGAAGCTTTCTTT
CASSLENPWDTEAFF
>TRBJ1-5|TRBD1|TRBV7-2|once
TGTGCCAGCAGCCCACAGGGGAGTGGCAATCAGCCCCAGCATTTT
CASSPQGSGNQPQHF
>TRBJ2-5|TRBD2|TRBV12-5|.
TGTGCTAGTGGTTCACTAGCGGGAGGGGTCCAAGAGACCCAGTACTTC
CASGSLAGGVQETQYF
>TRBJ2-3|.|TRBV19|.
TGTGCCAGTAGCCAAACTCAGGACAATACGCAGTATTTT
CASSQTQDNTQYF
>TRBJ2-3|.|TRBV7-2|.
TGTGCCAGGAGCGAGAACCAGGGGGGAGATACGCAGTATTTT
CARSENQGGDTQYF
>TRBJ2-3|TRBD1|TRBV5-1|.
TGCGCCAGCAGCCTACAGGGGACAGATACGCAGTATTTT
CASSLQGTDTQYF